One and the same sample provided the 31 T cell receptor beta chains below, sequenced in a study of human versus mouse CDR3 diversity and MHC coevolution. The data were produced by immunoSEQ multiplex PCR, yet TCRdb's version contains in-frame clones alone and is incomplete. Among 45,000 to 75,000 clones, around 94% were seen once, and the ten largest hold approximately 17%. The specimen sequenced was naive CD4+ T cells from blood. Regarding subset: CD45RO-negative CD62L-positive naive CD4 T cells. Source of these receptors: a person aged 55 to 75 in good health.

The rearrangement joins TRBV5-6 to TRBJ2-1, with TRBD2 identical over 10 bases. The CDR3 has 17 residues. V gave up 3 bases and J gave up 0 bases; unmatched junction bases: 6. Germline assignment: CDR1 SGHDT and CDR2 YYEEEE. CDR3 DNA: TGTGCCAGCAGCTCACCTAGCGGGAGCATCTCCTACAATGAGCAGTTCTTC. This encodes CASSSPSGSISYNEQFF.

The rearrangement joins TRBV5-4 to TRBJ2-1, with 12 bases that match TRBD2. Germline V lookup: CDR1 SGHNT, CDR2 YYREEE (reference sequence). Trimming at V came to 4 bases and at J to 1 base, leaving 3 bases not matched to a gene. The CDR3 extends over 16 amino acids. The CDR3 DNA reads as TGTGCCAGCAGCAGCGGGACTAGCGGGTCCTACAATGAGCAGTTCTTC. Protein sequence: CASSSGTSGSYNEQFF. Looking up the rest from reference TRBV5-4 and TRBJ2-1 gives the full variable domain: ETGVTQSPTHLIKTRGQQVTLRCSSQSGHNTVSWYQQALGQGPQFIFQYYREEENGRGNFPPRFSGLQFPNYSSELNVNALELDDSALYLCASSSGTSGSYNEQFFGPGTRLTVL.

The V and J genes are TRBV5-4 and TRBJ2-5, with D unclear. CDR1 is SGHNT, CDR2 YYREEE, per germline (reference sequence). The CDR3 is 15 residues long. V lost 0 bases, J lost 5 bases, and 14 bases lay in between. The CDR3 DNA is TGTGCCAGCAGCTTGGCACGGGTTGGAAGGGAGACCCAGTACTTC. Residues: CASSLARVGRETQYF.

The V gene is TRBV6-1, the J gene TRBJ1-5; the D gene is possibly TRBD1 (5 bases). There are 17 residues in the CDR3. The V end was cut by 2 bases, the J end by 2 bases, with 16 bases between. CDR1 MNHNS and CDR2 SASEGT come from the germline V gene. This chain's CDR3 is CASSEFSGAMGNQPQHF. Here the CDR3 DNA reads TGTGCCAGCAGTGAATTCAGTGGGGCGATGGGCAATCAGCCCCAGCATTTT.

The V and J genes are TRBV14 and TRBJ2-7; 9 bases are shared with TRBD1. J lost 1 base, V lost 2 bases, and 9 bases had no gene match. CDR3 size: 17 residues. Germline V gene data show CDR1 as SGHDN and CDR2 as FVKESK. CDR3 region: CASSQIQGALLSYEQYF. The CDR3 DNA reads TGTGCCAGCAGCCAAATACAGGGGGCCCTTTTATCCTACGAGCAGTACTTC. Full variable domain (rest looked up from reference TRBV14 and TRBJ2-7): EAGVTQFPSHSVIEKGQTVTLRCDPISGHDNLYWYRRVMGKEIKFLLHFVKESKQDESGMPNNRFLAERTGGTYSTLKVQPAELEDSGVYFCASSQIQGALLSYEQYFGPGTRLTVT.

The chain links TRBV2 to TRBJ2-3; TRBD2 agrees at 8 bases. The CDR3 is 13 amino acids. From germline, CDR1 is SNHLY and CDR2 FYNNEI. After removal of 7 bases from V and 1 base from J, the junction contained 1 base not matched to a gene. The CDR3 coding sequence is TGTGCCAGCACGCGGGAGGGCACAGATACGCAGTATTTT. Its translation: CASTREGTDTQYF.

This rearrangement joins TRBV6-1 to TRBJ1-1, with a possible D match to TRBD1 (5 bases). Germline V lookup: CDR1 MNHNS, CDR2 SASEGT. V dropped 6 bases and J dropped 3 bases, with 11 bases sitting between them. This CDR3 spans 13 amino acids. CDR3 amino acids: CASRQDRDTEAFF. CDR3 bases: TGTGCCAGCAGACAAGACAGAGACACTGAAGCTTTCTTT.

The V call is TRBV6-5, the J call TRBJ1-3, with 7 bases identical to TRBD1. From germline, CDR1 is MNHEY and CDR2 SVGAGI. CDR3 length equals 14 residues. Trimming removed 7 bases from V and 7 bases from J; junction bases left unmatched: 10. The CDR3 loop reads CASISRQGGNTIYF. CDR3 in DNA: TGTGCCAGCATTTCTCGACAGGGAGGTAACACCATATATTTT.

Only one count was recorded for this clone. This sequence joins TRBV7-3 and TRBJ2-5; 7 nucleotides align to TRBD2. V trimming: 3 bases; J trimming: 9 bases; junction bases outside the gene matches: 7. The CDR3 consists of 13 residues. The germline V gene has CDR1 SGHTA and CDR2 FQGTGA. The DNA for the CDR3 is TGTGCCAGCAGCTTCGGACTAGAGCGACCCCAGTACTTC. This encodes CASSFGLERPQYF.

DNA for the CDR3: TGTGCCACCACTTTAGACTGGAGCTCCTACGAGCAGTACTTC. As protein: CATTLDWSSYEQYF. This chain uses TRBV10-3 with TRBJ2-7; no firm D call. V lost 10 bases, J lost 0 bases, and 16 bases lay in between. CDR1 and CDR2 (germline): ENHRY, SYGVKD. This CDR3 is 14 amino acids long.

The chain links TRBV6-1 to TRBJ2-3; TRBD2 matches at 16 bases. CDR3 length: 15 residues. CDR1 and CDR2 from the germline V gene are MNHNS and SASEGT. Unmatched junction bases numbered 4, after V lost 6 bases and J lost 7 bases. CDR3 in amino acids: CASRPGLAGGNTQYF. The CDR3 DNA reads as TGTGCCAGCAGACCGGGACTAGCGGGAGGGAATACGCAGTATTTT.

The chain uses TRBV5-1 and TRBJ2-5; D is unresolved. Germline CDR1 reads SGHRS; CDR2 reads YFSETQ. The germline V and J ends were trimmed by 3 bases and 5 bases, with 14 bases remaining between them. This CDR3 has 14 amino acids. CDR3 in amino acids: CASSSDTPRETQYF. In nucleotides, the CDR3 is TGCGCCAGCAGCTCCGACACCCCCCGGGAGACCCAGTACTTC.

The genes are TRBV25-1 and TRBJ2-2; weak D call: TRBD2 (6 bases). Trimming cost V 5 bases and J 1 base, with 11 bases left between them. The germline V gene encodes CDR1 MGHDK and CDR2 SYGVNS. The CDR3 totals 15 residues. The CDR3 sequence: CASSPRGRNTGELFF. The DNA for the CDR3 is TGTGCCAGCAGTCCTCGGGGGAGGAACACCGGGGAGCTGTTTTTT.

The chain links TRBV7-9 to TRBJ1-1; D unclear. This CDR3 spans 17 amino acids. The germline gives CDR1 SEHNR, CDR2 FQNEAQ (reference sequence). With 1 base removed from V and 5 bases from J, the gap between germline ends came to 20 bases. The CDR3 DNA reads as TGTGCCAGCAGCTTAGTCGGTCAGGCACCCGGGAGAACTGAAGCTTTCTTT. Translated: CASSLVGQAPGRTEAFF. The full variable domain, completed using reference TRBV7-9 and TRBJ1-1, is DTGVSQNPRHKITKRGQNVTFRCDPISEHNRLYWYRQTLGQGPEFLTYFQNEAQLEKSRLLSDRFSAERPKGSFSTLEIQRTEQGDSAMYLCASSLVGQAPGRTEAFFGQGTRLTVV.

This clone is a singleton in its sample. The chain combines TRBV6-5 with TRBJ2-1; 7 bases match TRBD2. The CDR3 runs to 14 residues. Per germline, CDR1 MNHEY and CDR2 SVGAGI. Unmatched junction bases numbered 11, after V lost 6 bases and J lost 9 bases. The CDR3 spells CASRWGGRGGEQFF. The CDR3 bases are TGTGCCAGCAGGTGGGGGGGGAGGGGTGGTGAGCAGTTCTTC.

This clone was observed once. The chain recombines TRBV6-5 with TRBJ1-5; D ambiguous. CDR1 and CDR2 from the germline V gene are MNHEY and SVGAGI. This CDR3 contains 14 residues. V lost 6 bases and J 0 bases, leaving 9 bases between the germline ends. CDR3 loop: CASSPGSSNQPQHF. CDR3 coding DNA: TGTGCCAGCAGCCCCGGGTCTAGCAATCAGCCCCAGCATTTT.

The chain employs TRBV11-3 and TRBJ2-1; D is possibly TRBD1 (5 bases). The V end lost 4 bases, the J end lost 9 bases, and 13 bases lay between the germline ends. Germline V gene lookup returns CDR1 SGHNT and CDR2 YENEEA. This CDR3 spans 13 amino acids. CDR3 loop: CASSSPPGFEQFF. CDR3 DNA: TGTGCCAGCAGCTCCCCCCCAGGGTTTGAGCAGTTCTTC.

V usage is TRBV15 and J usage is TRBJ2-3; possible D gene TRBD2, 5 bases. The CDR3 spans 14 residues. V was shortened by 0 bases and J by 6 bases, with 10 bases between the two germline ends. Germline V gene sequence: CDR1 LNHNV, CDR2 YYDKDF (reference sequence). CDR3 nucleotides: TGTGCCACCAGCAGAGATCGAGGGATTGATACGCAGTATTTT. Protein sequence: CATSRDRGIDTQYF.

This chain joins TRBV12-5 and TRBJ2-1; maybe TRBD2 (5 bases). CDR3 length: 11 residues. In germline, CDR1 is LGHNT, CDR2 FRNRAP. V was shortened by 1 base and J by 10 bases, with 5 bases between the two germline ends. The CDR3 sequence: CASGLGLEQFF. The CDR3 DNA follows: TGTGCTAGTGGTTTGGGACTAGAGCAGTTCTTC.

The chain uses TRBV29-1 and TRBJ2-5; tentatively, D is TRBD2 (5 bases). The CDR3 has 12 residues. V gave up 8 bases and J gave up 5 bases, with 15 bases separating them. Germline V gives CDR1 SQVTM, CDR2 ANQGSEA. This chain's CDR3 is CSSGPRGETQYF. In DNA form, the CDR3 reads TGCAGCAGTGGACCGCGAGGGGAGACCCAGTACTTC.

The V call is TRBV10-3, the J call TRBJ2-3; 8 bases are shared with TRBD2. J lost 4 bases, V lost 10 bases, and 19 bases had no gene match. This CDR3 is built from 17 residues. Germline CDR1 and CDR2: ENHRY and SYGVKD. CDR3 nucleotide sequence: TGTGCCAAATTCCTCGCCTCGAGCGGGAGAGGTTCAGATACGCAGTATTTT. Translating it yields CAKFLASSGRGSDTQYF.

DNA for the CDR3: TGTGCCAGTTCTCGCCCGGGACTAAAAGAGACCCAGTACTTC. Protein product: CASSRPGLKETQYF. The genes are TRBV19 and TRBJ2-5; 7 bases fit TRBD2. The CDR3 length is 14 residues. Germline CDR1 and CDR2: LNHDA and SQIVND (reference sequence). The ends lost 8 bases at V and 3 bases at J; junction bases unmatched: 9.

This clone was detected only a few times. This rearrangement joins TRBV6-5 to TRBJ1-3; D ambiguous. The CDR3 totals 13 residues. V was trimmed by 5 bases and J by 2 bases, leaving 7 bases between them. Germline loops: CDR1 MNHEY, CDR2 SVGAGI. The CDR3 coding sequence is TGTGCCAGCAGTCGCGTGACTGGAAACACCATATATTTT. Amino acids: CASSRVTGNTIYF.

The chain employs TRBV27 and TRBJ1-1, with D possibly TRBD1 on 5 matching bases. The V end lost 3 bases, the J end lost 1 base, and 6 bases lay between the germline ends. The CDR3 has 13 amino acids. Germline V gene sequence: CDR1 MNHEY, CDR2 SMNVEV (reference sequence). The CDR3 DNA follows: TGTGCCAGCAGTTTCGGGGGGAACACTGAAGCTTTCTTT. It specifies CASSFGGNTEAFF.

The chain carries TRBV7-9 and TRBJ2-1; 13 bases match TRBD2. Germline CDR1 SEHNR, CDR2 FQNEAQ (reference sequence). Trimming at V came to 4 bases and at J to 12 bases, leaving 6 bases not matched to a gene. This CDR3 region has 14 residues. The DNA of the CDR3 is TGTGCCAGCAGCTCCAGGACTAGCGGGAGTCCGCAGTTCTTC. It yields the protein CASSSRTSGSPQFF.

The V call is TRBV19, the J call TRBJ2-1; perhaps TRBD1 as D (5 bases). CDR1 is LNHDA and CDR2 is SQIVND in the germline V gene (reference sequence). CDR3 length equals 17 residues. Trimming stripped 1 base from V and 0 bases from J, with 13 bases between. CDR3 coding DNA: TGTGCCAGTAGTATAGTGAGTGGGGCCAGCTCCTACAATGAGCAGTTCTTC. Protein sequence: CASSIVSGASSYNEQFF.

This chain joins TRBV7-3 and TRBJ2-5; tentative D call: TRBD2 (5 bases). The tail of the sequence fits TRBJ2-7 better, so the J call may be wrong. From germline, CDR1 is SGHTA and CDR2 FQGTGA. The CDR3 contains 14 residues. CDR3 bases: TGTGCCAGCAGCCGGACTCGGAGCTCCTACGAGCAGTACTTC. This codes for CASSRTRSSYEQYF.

The rearrangement links TRBV19 to TRBJ2-3; D possibly corresponds to TRBD2 (7 bases). The CDR3 has 14 amino acids. Germline V gene lookup returns CDR1 LNHDA and CDR2 SQIVND (reference sequence). Trimming removed 11 bases at V and 4 bases at J, with 19 bases between. The CDR3: CAPRRWGGSDTQYF. The CDR3 bases are TGTGCCCCCCGCCGGTGGGGGGGCTCAGATACGCAGTATTTT. Complete variable domain (other parts from reference TRBV19 and TRBJ2-3): DGGITQSPKYLFRKEGQNVTLSCEQNLNHDAMYWYRQDPGQGLRLIYYSQIVNDFQKGDIAEGYSVSREKKESFPLTVTSAQKNPTAFYLCAPRRWGGSDTQYFGPGTRLTVL.

This chain uses TRBV21-1 with TRBJ1-3. TRBV21-1 is a pseudogene. CDR3 length: 17 residues. In DNA form, the CDR3 reads TGTGCCAGCAGGCTGGGACTAGCTACAACACCACGAAACACCATATATTTT. Its protein product is CASRLGLATTPRNTIYF.

V is TRBV6-5 and J is TRBJ1-1; unclear D gene. Trimming stripped 4 bases from V and 1 base from J, with 7 bases between. Germline-derived CDR1 and CDR2 are MNHEY and SVGAGI. CDR3 length: 13 amino acids. The CDR3 protein is CASSSTQNTEAFF. The CDR3 nucleotides are TGTGCCAGCAGTTCAACTCAGAACACTGAAGCTTTCTTT.

This clone was counted between two and nine times. The V gene is TRBV6-6, the J gene TRBJ1-1; the D is unclear. Germline CDR1 MNHNY, CDR2 SVGAGI (reference sequence). Trimming removed 8 bases at V and 0 bases at J, with 10 bases between. The CDR3 is 13 residues long. The CDR3 DNA follows: TGTGCCAGCCGTTCAACGGTGAACACTGAAGCTTTCTTT. Its translation: CASRSTVNTEAFF.